The source of this TCR beta chain is a study of T cells after yellow fever vaccination. V lost 3 bases, J lost 8 bases, and 13 bases lay in between. Germline V gene lookup returns CDR1 LNHDA and CDR2 SQIVND (reference sequence). The CDR3 spans 13 residues. TCRdb itself ran the 5' RACE reads through MiXCR, one entry per CDR3 protein. The table has about 320,000 distinct CDR3 sequences, 6.8% seen once. The chain employs TRBV19 and TRBJ1-1; D gene ambiguous. This specimen was PBMCs, taken 45 days after the first yellow fever vaccination. This TCR came from a man aged 18 to 29 who received the YFV17D yellow fever vaccine. CDR3 in DNA: TGTGCCAGTAGTATCTGGGCGGGTAACGAAGCTTTCTTT. Its translation: CASSIWAGNEAFF.